Following are 7 T cell receptor beta chains from one sample sequenced in a study of cytomegalovirus exposure and HLA in healthy donors. Data came from immunoSEQ multiplex PCR; TCRdb stores just in-frame clones and leaves some out. The sample gives some 85,000 clones, around 96% of which show up once; about 1.3% is in the top ten. Sequencing used PBMCs. All receptors derive from a woman younger than 35 in good health and CMV-seronegative.

This chain links TRBV7-9 with TRBJ1-1, with D unclear. The CDR3 runs to 14 residues. The germline V gene encodes CDR1 SEHNR and CDR2 FQNEAQ (reference sequence). Trimming removed 5 bases from V and 1 base from J, with 11 bases in between. The CDR3 nucleotides are TGTGCCAGCAGCCATCGACTTGAGAACACTGAAGCTTTCTTT. Translating gives CASSHRLENTEAFF.

The chain is built from TRBV18 and TRBJ2-5; D gene uncertain. Trimming stripped 0 bases from V and 3 bases from J, with 8 bases between. Germline lookup yields CDR1 KGHSH and CDR2 LQKENI. This CDR3 has 14 residues. CDR3 sequence (DNA): TGTGCCAGCTCACCACCACCAGGAAAAGAGACCCAGTACTTC. Protein: CASSPPPGKETQYF.

As concerns this clone: The junction shows a germline mismatch at one end, possibly a read error. V is TRBV5-1 and J is TRBJ2-7; TRBD1 matches at 8 bases. Germline V gives CDR1 SGHRS, CDR2 YFSETQ. This CDR3 contains 12 residues. The CDR3 reads CASSSSGTGLFF. For the CDR3, the DNA is TGCGCCAGCAGCTCCTCCGGGACAGGTCTCTTCTTC. Together with reference TRBV5-1 and TRBJ2-7, the CDR3 gives the full variable domain: KAGVTQTPRYLIKTRGQQVTLSCSPISGHRSVSWYQQTPGQGLQFLFEYFSETQRNKGNFPGRFSGRQFSNSRSEMNVSTLELGDSALYLCASSSSGTGLFFGPGTRLTVT.

The chain is built from TRBV19 and TRBJ2-3; 7 bases match TRBD2. J was trimmed by 3 bases and V by 5 bases; bases with no gene match: 14. CDR1 LNHDA and CDR2 SQIVND come from the germline V gene (reference sequence). This CDR3 has 17 residues. As DNA, the CDR3 is TGTGCCAGTAGTCCCCTCTTAGGCGGGAGTGGGACAGATACGCAGTATTTT. It codes for CASSPLLGGSGTDTQYF.

The V gene is TRBV30, the J gene TRBJ2-1, with D possibly matching TRBD1 (5 bases). The CDR3 totals 16 residues. V was shortened by 0 bases and J by 3 bases, with 15 bases between the two germline ends. The germline gives CDR1 GTSNPN, CDR2 SVGIG (reference sequence). The CDR3 loop reads CAWSVLGAANYNEQFF. CDR3 sequence (DNA): TGTGCCTGGAGTGTATTAGGGGCGGCCAACTACAATGAGCAGTTCTTC.

This chain links TRBV5-6 with TRBJ2-1; 11 bases agree with TRBD2. The CDR3 contains 17 residues. J lost 1 base, V lost 3 bases, and 6 bases had no gene match. Per germline, CDR1 SGHDT and CDR2 YYEEEE. The CDR3 nucleotides read TGTGCCAGCAGCTGGGGACTAGCGGTGGGGTCCTACAATGAGCAGTTCTTC. Translation gives CASSWGLAVGSYNEQFF.

The chain carries TRBV6-5 and TRBJ2-1, with 7 positions matching TRBD1. The CDR3 runs 16 residues. V dropped 0 bases and J dropped 3; count of bases not matched to a gene: 5. Germline lookup yields CDR1 MNHEY and CDR2 SVGAGI. The CDR3 loop reads CASSYSGQPFYNEQFF. The CDR3 bases are TGTGCCAGCAGTTACTCGGGACAGCCTTTCTACAATGAGCAGTTCTTC.